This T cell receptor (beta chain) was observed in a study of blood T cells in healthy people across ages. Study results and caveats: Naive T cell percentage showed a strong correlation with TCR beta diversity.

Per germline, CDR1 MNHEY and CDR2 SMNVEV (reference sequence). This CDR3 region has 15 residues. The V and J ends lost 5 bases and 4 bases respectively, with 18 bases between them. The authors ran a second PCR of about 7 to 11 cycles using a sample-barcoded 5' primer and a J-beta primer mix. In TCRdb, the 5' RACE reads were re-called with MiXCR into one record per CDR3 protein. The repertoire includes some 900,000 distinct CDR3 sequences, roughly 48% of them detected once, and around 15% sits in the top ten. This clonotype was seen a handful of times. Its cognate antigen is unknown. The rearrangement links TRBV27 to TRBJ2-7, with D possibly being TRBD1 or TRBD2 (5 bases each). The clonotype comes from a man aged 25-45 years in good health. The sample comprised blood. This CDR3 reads CASSLSGSSLYEQYF. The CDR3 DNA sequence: TGTGCCAGCAGTCTTTCAGGGTCTAGCTTATACGAGCAGTACTTC.